This T cell receptor (beta chain) emerged from a study of cytomegalovirus exposure and HLA in healthy donors. The study, taken as a whole, reports: It was reported that TCR beta sequences correctly inferred the HLA-A and HLA-B alleles for most subjects.

PCR involved 60 Vbeta and 13 Jbeta primers. Clones were sequenced by immunoSEQ multiplex PCR, and TCRdb holds only the in-frame ones, with some missing. Of approximately 100,000 clones listed, about three quarters are singletons. Trimming removed 0 bases from V and 4 bases from J, with 13 bases in between. This CDR3 has 16 residues. Germline V gene sequence: CDR1 MNHEY, CDR2 SVGAGI. As for the donors, each was a healthy bone marrow donor. This clone appeared once. Its antigen is currently unknown. This clonotype was obtained from a man between 60 and 70 years old in good health and CMV-seropositive. Input material: PBMCs. The chain carries TRBV6-5 and TRBJ2-1; no clear D. The CDR3 bases are TGTGCCAGCAGTTACTCGACTGCGTCAATTTACAATGAGCAGTTCTTC. It codes for CASSYSTASIYNEQFF.